This entry lists 3 T cell receptor beta chains sequenced from one sample in a study of T-cell reconstitution after alpha-beta-depleted transplantation in children. During its preparation, the TCRbeta library received unique molecular identifiers. TCRdb re-called the PCR reads with MiXCR, one entry per CDR3 protein. The sample carries more than 75,000 distinct CDR3 sequences, around 22% recorded once. Sequenced here: PBMCs, sampled before TCRalphabeta/CD19-depleted stem cell transplant. Receptors originate from a boy younger than 10 with acute lymphoblastic leukemia, due to receive a stem cell transplant.

V and J are TRBV28 and TRBJ2-3; perhaps TRBD2 as D (6 bases). CDR3 length equals 16 residues. The V and J ends lost 3 bases and 1 base respectively, with 14 bases between them. From germline, CDR1 is MDHEN and CDR2 SYDVKM. The CDR3 bases are TGTGCCAGCAGTTTCTTAGCGGAGGACCGCACAGATACGCAGTATTTT. Protein product: CASSFLAEDRTDTQYF.

J is TRBJ2-3 and V is TRBV20-1, with TRBD1 as a possible D gene (5 bases). The V end was cut by 5 bases, the J end by 2 bases, with 8 bases between. The CDR3 loop spans 12 amino acids. The germline CDR1 and CDR2 sequences are DFQATT and SNEGSKA (reference sequence). CDR3 protein: CSAPGATDTQYF. The CDR3 region has the DNA TGCAGTGCTCCTGGGGCCACAGATACGCAGTATTTT.

The rearrangement uses TRBV2 and TRBJ2-3, with D unresolved. This CDR3 region has 11 residues. The V gene lost 7 bases and the J gene lost 4 bases, with 6 bases spanning the gap. Germline lookup yields CDR1 SNHLY and CDR2 FYNNEI. The CDR3: CASISPDTQYF. For the CDR3, the DNA is TGTGCCAGCATAAGTCCAGATACGCAGTATTTT.